The T cell receptor (beta chain) described here comes from a study of T cells in Graves' hyperthyroidism and ophthalmopathy. TCR beta CDR3 sequences were amplified from RNA transcripts. Primed by the HTBI set, a first-round RT-PCR was run on the TCR CDR3. TCRdb passed the multiplex PCR reads through MiXCR, listing each CDR3 protein once. Seen here are fewer than 350,000 distinct CDR3 sequences, approximately 18% observed once, and the top ten hold roughly 15%. Among ophthalmopathy patients, the Clinical Activity Score reached at least 3, the NOSPECS grade reached at least 4, and duration remained under 3 months. This clonotype was detected ten times or more. Germline trimming cut 5 bases from V and 5 bases from J; bases unmatched to any gene: 12. CDR3 length equals 16 residues. CDR1 and CDR2 from the germline V gene are MDHEN and SYDVKM.

The sequenced sample consisted of blood. This clonotype originated in a woman in her forties with Graves' ophthalmopathy. V gene TRBV28 combines with J gene TRBJ1-3; TRBD1 aligns across 7 bases. Here the CDR3 DNA reads TGTGCCAGCAGTCCGTCGGGACAGTCCTTCCGAAACACCATATATTTT. Translating it yields CASSPSGQSFRNTIYF.